This paragraph covers one T cell receptor (beta chain) sequence. What antigen it recognizes has not been identified. Base qualities are not provided; no much larger clone lies one nucleotide away. These data belong to a study of shared clonotypes between healthy human individuals (TCRdb year 2020). A note on the overall study: A couple of women and a few men aged 18 to 49 years were included in the cohort. For each donor, CD4 naive and CD4 memory were each given three plates, CD8 naive was given two plates, and CD8 memory was given one plate. The study deeply sequenced blood TCR repertoires of five healthy adults to estimate repertoire size and the extent of clonotype sharing between individuals. To increase sequencing depth and limit assay-specific biases, TCR repertoire library preparation and sequencing were carried out by different laboratories using diverse techniques. Each donor's leukapheresis produced roughly between roughly 0.85 and 10 billion PBMCs. What the study reported, not specific to this receptor: Clonotypes shared by all four sorted-subset donors showed higher generation probabilities than non-shared clonotypes. Based on pairwise subsampling, the degree of clonotype sharing among donors was expected to be affected by sequencing depth. Naive subsets generally had larger estimated clonotype richness than memory subsets. Rarefaction of sorted-subset datasets indicated incomplete sequencing despite the large sequencing depth. Sharing across several donors was observed for approximately 5% of naive CD4, less than 4% of naive CD8, about 2.5% of memory CD4, and around 0.4% of memory CD8 clonotypes. Sampling was restricted to blood, and TCR repertoires in tissues likely differ from the TCR repertoires found in blood. Because the study included a small number of donors, the genetic and exposure-history diversity represented was limited.

CD8 naive samples were CD45RO-negative cells positively selected for CCR7, giving a CD45RA+CCR7+ population that excluded TemRA cells. Donors were healthy HIV-negative adults with no recently reported acute infections or vaccinations. Every donor was a Caucasian adult residing in Nashville, Tennessee, USA. Blood was collected by leukapheresis, and PBMCs were isolated by Ficoll-Histopaque density gradient centrifugation and then cryopreserved in liquid nitrogen vapor phase. Analytical flow cytometry was used to check the purity and quantity of every magnetically sorted T cell population. From each sorted fraction, genomic DNA was isolated and quantified by UV absorbance on a Nanodrop 2000c. Including cysteine and phenylalanine, the CDR3 has 13 amino acids. Of the read, only the CDR3 DNA is kept; its 39 bases are in frame from base 1. The germline V gene (reference sequence) sets CDR1 to MNHEY and CDR2 to SMNVEV. The germline ends are 8 bases apart after V is trimmed by 0 bases and J by 8 bases.

Using the deep immunoSEQ assay, TCR CDR3 regions were amplified from genomic DNA by multiplex PCR. For each cell subset, the extracted genomic DNA was distributed evenly across all wells of several immunoSEQ 96-well plates, and each plate served as one replicate. For sorted subsets, each replicate PCR was loaded with roughly 200 ng genomic DNA, equivalent to about 33,000 T cell genomes. Purified libraries were measured with a Qubit 3.0 fluorometer, size-checked on a Bioanalyzer 2100, and measured again with the KAPA Library Quantification kit. Every immunoSEQ 96-well plate was sequenced on a dedicated single-read 150-cycle Illumina NextSeq 550 flow cell. The study's processing was this. The immunoSEQ output contained only junctional sequences without quality scores, so filtering could not match that applied to full-length reads. To assign V/J genes and CDR3, sequences were annotated against IMGT germline references using PyIR, a Python wrapper for IgBLAST v1.9. Reads were filtered out if the reads had weak V/J assignments (E-value above 1e-6), no CDR3, stop codons, out-of-frame junctions, or ambiguous translated residues. V3J clonotypes were defined as sequences sharing the same inferred V gene, J gene, and CDR3 amino acid sequence. Percentage overlap between repertoires was computed as shared unique clonotypes divided by the size of the smaller repertoire. Richness of each repertoire was evaluated using RTK rarefaction, the Chao1 estimator, and Recon v2.1 estimates of unobserved clonotypes. OLGA was used to compute generation probabilities for all TCRbeta clonotypes that the gDNA method yielded from several donors. Entries here come from immuneACCESS through TCRdb and include only in-frame sequences with V and J called. Some clones fail to appear in such tables; in the studies checked, an unresolved V gene covers under half of the shortfall, and the cause of the remainder is unknown. For V, J and clone size, that table is used; D and trimming come from the DNA. Counted in this sample were fewer than 700,000 clones; approximately 95% of them appeared once. About 0.11% of the sample rests with the top ten.

The chain is made from TRBV27 and TRBJ2-1, with the D gene uncertain. The sequence derives from a woman aged 30 to 39 in good health. The sample taken for sequencing was naive CD8+ T cells sorted from blood. Per the publication, the cell subset or site label means: CD45RA+CCR7+. The DNA sequence is TGTGCCAGCAGTTTATCGGTGGTCCATGAGCAGTTCTTC. It encodes CASSLSVVHEQFF.